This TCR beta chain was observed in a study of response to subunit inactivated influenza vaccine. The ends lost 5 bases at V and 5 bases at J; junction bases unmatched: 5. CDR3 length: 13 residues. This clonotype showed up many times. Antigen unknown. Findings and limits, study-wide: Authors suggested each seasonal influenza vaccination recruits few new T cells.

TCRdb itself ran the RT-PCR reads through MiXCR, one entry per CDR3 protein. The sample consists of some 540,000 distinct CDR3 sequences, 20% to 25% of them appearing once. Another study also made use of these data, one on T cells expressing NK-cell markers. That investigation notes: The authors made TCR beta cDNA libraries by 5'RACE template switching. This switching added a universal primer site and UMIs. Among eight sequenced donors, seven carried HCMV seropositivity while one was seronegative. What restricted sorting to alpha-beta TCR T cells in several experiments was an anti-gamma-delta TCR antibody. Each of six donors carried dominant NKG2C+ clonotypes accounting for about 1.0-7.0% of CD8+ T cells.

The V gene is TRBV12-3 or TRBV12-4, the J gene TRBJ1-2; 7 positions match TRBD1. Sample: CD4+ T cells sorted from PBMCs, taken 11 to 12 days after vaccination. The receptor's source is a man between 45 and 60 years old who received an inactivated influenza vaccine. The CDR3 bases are TGTGCCAGCAGTCCACAGGGGTCGTATGGCTACACCTTC. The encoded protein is CASSPQGSYGYTF.